Given below is one T cell receptor (beta chain) in context. This record belongs to a study of blood T cell repertoires in COVID-19. With V trimmed by 5 bases and J by 8 bases, 13 bases remained unmatched. CDR3 size: 16 residues. Germline V CDR1 and CDR2: SGHAT, FQNNGV. Per the authors' pipeline: Amplification of reference gene primers was used by the study to estimate nucleated cell counts. Assay: immunoSEQ multiplex PCR; the TCRdb copy retains only in-frame clones and omits some. That table furnishes V, J and clone size, whereas the DNA furnished D and trimming. The profile shows 130,000 to 150,000 clones, approximately 88% of them singletons.

This TCR came from a man aged 35-49 years with acute COVID-19. The sequencing sample was made of PBMCs or T cells enriched from blood (not recorded which). The chain is built from TRBV11-2 and TRBJ2-1, with TRBD2 matching 9 bases. This CDR3 is CASSRFVAGESDEQFF. For the CDR3, the DNA is TGTGCCAGCAGCAGATTCGTAGCGGGAGAGAGCGATGAGCAGTTCTTC.